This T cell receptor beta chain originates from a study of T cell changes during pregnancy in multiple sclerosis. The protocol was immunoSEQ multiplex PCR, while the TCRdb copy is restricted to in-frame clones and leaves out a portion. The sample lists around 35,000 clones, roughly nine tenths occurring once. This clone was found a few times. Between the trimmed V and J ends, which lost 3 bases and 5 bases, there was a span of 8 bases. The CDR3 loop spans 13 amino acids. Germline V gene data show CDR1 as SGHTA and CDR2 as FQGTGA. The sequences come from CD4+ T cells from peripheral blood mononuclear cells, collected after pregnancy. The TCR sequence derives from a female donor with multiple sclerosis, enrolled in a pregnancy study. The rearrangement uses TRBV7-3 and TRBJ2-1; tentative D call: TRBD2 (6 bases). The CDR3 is CASSLTRNNEQFF. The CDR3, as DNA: TGTGCCAGCAGCTTGACTAGGAACAATGAGCAGTTCTTC.